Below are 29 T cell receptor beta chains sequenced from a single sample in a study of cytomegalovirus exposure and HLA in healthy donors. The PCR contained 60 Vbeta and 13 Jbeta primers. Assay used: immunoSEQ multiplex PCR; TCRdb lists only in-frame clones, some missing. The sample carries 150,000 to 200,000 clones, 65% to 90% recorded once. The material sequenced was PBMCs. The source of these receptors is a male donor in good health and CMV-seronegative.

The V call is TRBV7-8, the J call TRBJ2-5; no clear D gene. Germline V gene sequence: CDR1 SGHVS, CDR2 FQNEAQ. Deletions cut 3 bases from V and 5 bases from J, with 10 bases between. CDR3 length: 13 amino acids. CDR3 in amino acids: CASSFPARETQYF. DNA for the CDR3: TGTGCCAGCAGCTTCCCCGCCCGGGAGACCCAGTACTTC.

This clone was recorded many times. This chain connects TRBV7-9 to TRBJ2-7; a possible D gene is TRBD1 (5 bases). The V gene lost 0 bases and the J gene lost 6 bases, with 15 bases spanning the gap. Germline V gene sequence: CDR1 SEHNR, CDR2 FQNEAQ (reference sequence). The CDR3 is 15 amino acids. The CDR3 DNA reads TGTGCCAGCAGCTTAGCAGGCAGGGTAGGAGTCGAGCAGTACTTC. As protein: CASSLAGRVGVEQYF. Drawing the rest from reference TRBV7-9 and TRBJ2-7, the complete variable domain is DTGVSQNPRHKITKRGQNVTFRCDPISEHNRLYWYRQTLGQGPEFLTYFQNEAQLEKSRLLSDRFSAERPKGSFSTLEIQRTEQGDSAMYLCASSLAGRVGVEQYFGPGTRLTVT.

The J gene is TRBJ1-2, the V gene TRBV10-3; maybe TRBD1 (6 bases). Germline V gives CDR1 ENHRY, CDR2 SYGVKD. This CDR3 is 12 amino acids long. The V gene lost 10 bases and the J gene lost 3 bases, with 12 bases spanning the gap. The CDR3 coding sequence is TGTGCCAGTAAAGGGGGGGACTATGGCTACACCTTC. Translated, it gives CASKGGDYGYTF.

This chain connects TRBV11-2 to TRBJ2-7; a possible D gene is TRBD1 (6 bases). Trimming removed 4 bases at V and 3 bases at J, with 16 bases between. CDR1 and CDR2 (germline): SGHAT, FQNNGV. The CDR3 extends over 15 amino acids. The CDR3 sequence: CASSSLTGQSYEQYF. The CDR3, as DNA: TGTGCCAGCAGCTCATTGACAGGTCAAAGCTACGAGCAGTACTTC.

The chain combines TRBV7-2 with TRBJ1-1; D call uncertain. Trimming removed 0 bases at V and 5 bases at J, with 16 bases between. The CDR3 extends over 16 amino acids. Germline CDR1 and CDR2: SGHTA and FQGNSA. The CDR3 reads CASSLAESRPTTEAFF. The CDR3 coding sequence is TGTGCCAGCAGCTTAGCGGAGTCCCGACCGACGACTGAAGCTTTCTTT.

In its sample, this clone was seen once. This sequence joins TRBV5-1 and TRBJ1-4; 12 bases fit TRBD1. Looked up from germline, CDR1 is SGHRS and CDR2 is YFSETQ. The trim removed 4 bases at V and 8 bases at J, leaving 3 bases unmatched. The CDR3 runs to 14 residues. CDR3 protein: CASSTGQGAEKLFF. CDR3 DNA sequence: TGCGCCAGCAGCACGGGACAGGGGGCAGAAAAACTGTTTTTT.

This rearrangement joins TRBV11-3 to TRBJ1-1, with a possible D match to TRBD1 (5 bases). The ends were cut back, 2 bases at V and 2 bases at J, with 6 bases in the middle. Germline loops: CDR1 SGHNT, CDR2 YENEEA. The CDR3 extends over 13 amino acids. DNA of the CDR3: TGTGCCAGCAGCTTACAGGGAAACACTGAAGCTTTCTTT. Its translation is CASSLQGNTEAFF.

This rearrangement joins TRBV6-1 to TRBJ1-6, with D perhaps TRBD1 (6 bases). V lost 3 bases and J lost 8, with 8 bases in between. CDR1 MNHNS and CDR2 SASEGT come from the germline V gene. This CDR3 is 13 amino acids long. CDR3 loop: CASSEDSYSPLHF. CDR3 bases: TGTGCCAGCAGTGAGGACAGCTATTCACCCCTCCACTTT.

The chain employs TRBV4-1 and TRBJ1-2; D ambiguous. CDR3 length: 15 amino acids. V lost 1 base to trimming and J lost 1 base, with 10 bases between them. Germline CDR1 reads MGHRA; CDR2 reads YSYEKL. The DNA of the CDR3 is TGCGCCAGCAGCCAAGTTCCAGATCTTAACTATGGCTACACCTTC. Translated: CASSQVPDLNYGYTF.

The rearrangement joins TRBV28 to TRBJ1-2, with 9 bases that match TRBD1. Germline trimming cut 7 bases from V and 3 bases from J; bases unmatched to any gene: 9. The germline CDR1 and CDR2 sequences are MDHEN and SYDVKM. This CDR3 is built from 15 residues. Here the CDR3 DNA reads TGTGCCAGCACTGAAACCGGGACAGGGTACTATGGCTACACCTTC. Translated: CASTETGTGYYGYTF.

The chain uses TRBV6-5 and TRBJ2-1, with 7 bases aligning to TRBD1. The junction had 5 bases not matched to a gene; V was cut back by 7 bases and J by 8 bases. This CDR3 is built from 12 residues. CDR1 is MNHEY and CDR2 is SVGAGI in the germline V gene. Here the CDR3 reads CASKNRGYEQFF. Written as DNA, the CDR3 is TGTGCCAGCAAAAACAGGGGCTATGAGCAGTTCTTC.

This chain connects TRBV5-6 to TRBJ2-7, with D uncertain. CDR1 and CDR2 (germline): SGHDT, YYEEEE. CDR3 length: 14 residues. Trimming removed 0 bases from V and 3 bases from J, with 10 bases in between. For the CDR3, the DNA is TGTGCCAGCAGCTTGGGGCGGCGAGTCTACGAGCAGTACTTC. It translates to CASSLGRRVYEQYF.

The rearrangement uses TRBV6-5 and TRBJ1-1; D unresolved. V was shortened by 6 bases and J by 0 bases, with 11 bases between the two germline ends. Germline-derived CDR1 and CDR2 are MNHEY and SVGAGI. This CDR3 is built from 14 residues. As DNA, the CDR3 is TGTGCCAGCAGCCTCGCTATGATGAACACTGAAGCTTTCTTT. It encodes CASSLAMMNTEAFF.

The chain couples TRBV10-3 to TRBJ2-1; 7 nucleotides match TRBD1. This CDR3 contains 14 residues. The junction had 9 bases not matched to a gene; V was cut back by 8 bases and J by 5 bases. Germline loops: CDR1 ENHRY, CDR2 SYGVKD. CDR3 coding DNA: TGTGCCATCCGGACCGGGACAGTACACAATGAGCAGTTCTTC. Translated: CAIRTGTVHNEQFF.

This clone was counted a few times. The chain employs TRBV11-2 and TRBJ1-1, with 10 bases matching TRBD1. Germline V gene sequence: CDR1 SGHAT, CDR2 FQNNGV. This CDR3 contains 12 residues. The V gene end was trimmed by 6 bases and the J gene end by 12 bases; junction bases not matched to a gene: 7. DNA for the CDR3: TGTGCCAGCAGAGCGACAGGGGGCGGTCCTTTCTTT. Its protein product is CASRATGGGPFF. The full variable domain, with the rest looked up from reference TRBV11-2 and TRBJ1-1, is EAGVAQSPRYKIIEKRQSVAFWCNPISGHATLYWYQQILGQGPKLLIQFQNNGVVDDSQLPKDRFSAERLKGVDSTLKIQPAKLEDSAVYLCASRATGGGPFFGQGTRLTVV.

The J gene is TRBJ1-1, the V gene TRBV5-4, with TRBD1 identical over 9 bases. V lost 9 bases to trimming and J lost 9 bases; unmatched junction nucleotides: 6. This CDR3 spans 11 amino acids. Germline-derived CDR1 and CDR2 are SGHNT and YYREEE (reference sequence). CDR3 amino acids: CATGNRGQAFF. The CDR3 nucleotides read TGTGCCACCGGAAACAGGGGGCAAGCTTTCTTT.

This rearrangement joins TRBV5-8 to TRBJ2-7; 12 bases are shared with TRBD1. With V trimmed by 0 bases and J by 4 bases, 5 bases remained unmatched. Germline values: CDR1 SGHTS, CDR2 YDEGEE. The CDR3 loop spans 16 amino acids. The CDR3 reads CASSLVGTGGGYEQYF. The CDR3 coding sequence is TGTGCCAGCAGCTTGGTTGGGACAGGGGGCGGGTACGAGCAGTACTTC.

Here the CDR3 reads CASRIRVDYEQYF. CDR3 nucleotide sequence: TGTGCCAGCAGAATCAGGGTGGACTACGAGCAGTACTTC. This sequence joins TRBV6-1 and TRBJ2-7, with a tentative D call TRBD1 (5 bases). Germline CDR1 is MNHNS and CDR2 is SASEGT. V was cut by 6 bases and J by 3 bases, with 12 bases left in between. The CDR3 consists of 13 residues.

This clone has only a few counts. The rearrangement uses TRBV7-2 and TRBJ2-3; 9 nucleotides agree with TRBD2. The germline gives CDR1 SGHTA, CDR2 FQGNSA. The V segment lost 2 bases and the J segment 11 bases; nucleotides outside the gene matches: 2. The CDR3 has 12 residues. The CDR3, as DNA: TGTGCCAGCAGCTTAATTAGCGGGGGGCAGTATTTT. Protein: CASSLISGGQYF.

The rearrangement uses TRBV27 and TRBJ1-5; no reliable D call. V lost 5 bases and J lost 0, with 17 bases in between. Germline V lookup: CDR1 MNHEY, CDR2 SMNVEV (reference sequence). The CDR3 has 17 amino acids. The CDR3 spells CASSPRGSRISNQPQHF. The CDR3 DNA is TGTGCCAGCAGTCCCCGAGGCAGCCGTATTAGCAATCAGCCCCAGCATTTT.

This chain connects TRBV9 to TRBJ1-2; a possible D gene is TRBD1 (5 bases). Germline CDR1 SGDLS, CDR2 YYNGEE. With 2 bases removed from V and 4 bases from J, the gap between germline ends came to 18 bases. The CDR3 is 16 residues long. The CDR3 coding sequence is TGTGCCAGCAGCGTCGGGGGAGGGTGGGGAAGCTATGGCTACACCTTC. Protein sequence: CASSVGGGWGSYGYTF.

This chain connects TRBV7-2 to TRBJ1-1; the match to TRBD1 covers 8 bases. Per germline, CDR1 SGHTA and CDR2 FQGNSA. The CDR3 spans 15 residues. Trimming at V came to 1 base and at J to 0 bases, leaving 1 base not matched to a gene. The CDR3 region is CASSLGTGLNTEAFF. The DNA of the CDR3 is TGTGCCAGCAGCTTAGGGACAGGGCTGAACACTGAAGCTTTCTTT.

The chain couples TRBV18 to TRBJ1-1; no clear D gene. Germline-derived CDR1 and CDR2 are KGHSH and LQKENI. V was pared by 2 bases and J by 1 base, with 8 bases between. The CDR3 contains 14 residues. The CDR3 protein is CASSPMEGNTEAFF. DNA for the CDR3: TGTGCCAGCTCACCAATGGAGGGGAACACTGAAGCTTTCTTT.

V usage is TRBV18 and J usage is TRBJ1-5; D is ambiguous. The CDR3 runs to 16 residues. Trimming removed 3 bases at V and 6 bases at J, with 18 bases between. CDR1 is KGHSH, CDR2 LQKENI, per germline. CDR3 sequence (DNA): TGTGCCAGCTCACCGATGATTTCAAGAGATGGTCAGCCCCAGCATTTT. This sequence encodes CASSPMISRDGQPQHF.

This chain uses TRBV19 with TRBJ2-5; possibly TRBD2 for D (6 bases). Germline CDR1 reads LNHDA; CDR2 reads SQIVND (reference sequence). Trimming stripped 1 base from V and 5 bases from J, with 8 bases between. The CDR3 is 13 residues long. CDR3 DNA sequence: TGTGCCAGTAGTATAGGACTAGTGGAGACCCAGTACTTC. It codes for CASSIGLVETQYF.

The CDR3 region is CASSLSIGGSYEQYF. The CDR3 nucleotides read TGTGCCAGCAGTTTATCGATTGGCGGGTCCTACGAGCAGTACTTC. J is TRBJ2-7 and V is TRBV27, with D perhaps TRBD2 (5 bases). Germline CDR1 and CDR2: MNHEY and SMNVEV (reference sequence). V was clipped by 0 bases and J by 1 base, with 10 bases between them. The CDR3 length is 15 residues.

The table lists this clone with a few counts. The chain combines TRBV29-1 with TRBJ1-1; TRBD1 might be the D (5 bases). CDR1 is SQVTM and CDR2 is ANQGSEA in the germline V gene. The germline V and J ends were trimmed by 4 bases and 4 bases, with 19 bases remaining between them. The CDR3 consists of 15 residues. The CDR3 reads CSVVARGRIFTEAFF. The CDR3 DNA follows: TGCAGCGTTGTTGCCCGGGGGAGAATTTTCACTGAAGCTTTCTTT.

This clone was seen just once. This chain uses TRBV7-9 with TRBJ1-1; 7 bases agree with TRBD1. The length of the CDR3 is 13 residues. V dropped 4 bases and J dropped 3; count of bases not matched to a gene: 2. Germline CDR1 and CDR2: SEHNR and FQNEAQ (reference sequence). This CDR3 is CASSSQGDTEAFF. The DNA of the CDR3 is TGTGCCAGCAGCTCTCAGGGGGACACTGAAGCTTTCTTT.

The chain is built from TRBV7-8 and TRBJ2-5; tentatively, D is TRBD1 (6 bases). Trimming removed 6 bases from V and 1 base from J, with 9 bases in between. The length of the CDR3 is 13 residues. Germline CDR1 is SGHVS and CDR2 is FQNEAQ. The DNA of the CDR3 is TGTGCCAGCAGACAGGGAATCCAAGAGACCCAGTACTTC. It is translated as CASRQGIQETQYF.